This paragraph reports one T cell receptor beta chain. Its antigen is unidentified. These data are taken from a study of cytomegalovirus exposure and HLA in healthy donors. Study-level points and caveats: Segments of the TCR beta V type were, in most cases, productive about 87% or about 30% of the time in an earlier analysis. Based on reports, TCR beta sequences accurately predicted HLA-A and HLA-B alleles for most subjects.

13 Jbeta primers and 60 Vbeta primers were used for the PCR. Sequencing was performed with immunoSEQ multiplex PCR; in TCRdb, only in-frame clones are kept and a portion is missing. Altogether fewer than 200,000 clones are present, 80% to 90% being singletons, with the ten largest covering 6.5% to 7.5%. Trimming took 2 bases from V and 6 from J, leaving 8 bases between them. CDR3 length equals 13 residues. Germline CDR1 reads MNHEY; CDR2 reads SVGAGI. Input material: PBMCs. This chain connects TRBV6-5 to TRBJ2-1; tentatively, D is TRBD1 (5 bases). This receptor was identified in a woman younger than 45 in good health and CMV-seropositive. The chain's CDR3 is CASSYQTANEQFF. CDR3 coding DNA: TGTGCCAGCAGTTACCAGACAGCCAATGAGCAGTTCTTC.